Below are 21 T cell receptor beta chains sequenced from a single sample in a study of cytomegalovirus exposure and HLA in healthy donors. PCR amplification relied on 60 Vbeta primers (plus 13 Jbeta primers). This table comes from immunoSEQ multiplex PCR, and its TCRdb copy is limited to in-frame clones, with some not included. The sample consists of some 150,000 clones, around four fifths of them appearing once. The sample consisted of PBMCs. These TCRs come from a man aged 35 to 55 in good health and CMV-seronegative.

The chain joins TRBV21-1 to TRBJ2-2; the listed D gene, TRBD1, was not tested against the DNA. TRBV21-1 is tagged as a pseudogene. The CDR3 consists of 14 residues. The CDR3 region is CASSRNRDTGELFF. In DNA form, the CDR3 reads TGTGCCAGCAGCAGAAACAGGGACACCGGGGAGCTGTTTTTT.

This sequence joins TRBV19 and TRBJ1-1; D is perhaps TRBD1 (6 bases). This CDR3 comprises 14 residues. The V gene's germline CDR1 is LNHDA and CDR2 SQIVND (reference sequence). Trimming took 3 bases from V and 1 from J, leaving 9 bases between them. The CDR3 protein is CASSIVQGNTEAFF. CDR3 nucleotide sequence: TGTGCCAGTAGTATCGTACAGGGGAACACTGAAGCTTTCTTT. Full variable domain (rest looked up from reference TRBV19 and TRBJ1-1): DGGITQSPKYLFRKEGQNVTLSCEQNLNHDAMYWYRQDPGQGLRLIYYSQIVNDFQKGDIAEGYSVSREKKESFPLTVTSAQKNPTAFYLCASSIVQGNTEAFFGQGTRLTVV.

The chain joins TRBV27 to TRBJ1-1; maybe TRBD1 (6 bases). Germline values: CDR1 MNHEY, CDR2 SMNVEV (reference sequence). Between the trimmed V and J ends, which lost 11 bases and 6 bases, there was a span of 19 bases. The CDR3 consists of 13 residues. The DNA of the CDR3 is TGTGCCGTCAGCCCAGGGGTTGACGCTGAAGCTTTCTTT. The encoded protein is CAVSPGVDAEAFF.

V gene TRBV6-5 combines with J gene TRBJ2-5; D remains ambiguous. Per germline, CDR1 MNHEY and CDR2 SVGAGI. Trimming shortened V by 5 bases and J by 2 bases, and 15 bases separated the two germline ends. This CDR3 contains 15 residues. CDR3 nucleotide sequence: TGTGCCAGCAGTCCCCCCAGTCTAGGACAAGAGACCCAGTACTTC. It translates to CASSPPSLGQETQYF.

The chain links TRBV11-2 to TRBJ2-3; TRBD2 matches at 7 bases. The CDR3 runs 18 residues. V lost 2 bases and J lost 2; bases outside the gene matches: 13. CDR1 SGHAT and CDR2 FQNNGV come from the germline V gene. CDR3 DNA sequence: TGTGCCAGCAGCTTAAGTAGTGGTGCGGGAGAATACACAGATACGCAGTATTTT. This gives the protein CASSLSSGAGEYTDTQYF.

The chain links TRBV6-6 to TRBJ1-5; tentatively, D is TRBD1 (5 bases). The CDR3 totals 15 residues. Per germline, CDR1 MNHNY and CDR2 SVGAGI (reference sequence). V was cut by 6 bases and J by 0 bases, with 12 bases left in between. The CDR3 DNA reads as TGTGCCAGCAGATCGACAGAGTATAGCAATCAGCCCCAGCATTTT. Translating gives CASRSTEYSNQPQHF.

This clone was observed a handful of times. The V gene is TRBV27, the J gene TRBJ2-3, with D unclear. The CDR3 has 14 residues. The V gene's germline CDR1 is MNHEY and CDR2 SMNVEV (reference sequence). V dropped 8 bases and J dropped 1 base, with 13 bases sitting between them. CDR3 region: CASGLGSRTDTQYF. In DNA form, the CDR3 reads TGTGCCAGCGGCCTCGGGTCCCGCACAGATACGCAGTATTTT.

The chain couples TRBV7-9 to TRBJ1-1; D unclear. Germline CDR1 SEHNR, CDR2 FQNEAQ (reference sequence). Trimming removed 8 bases from V and 2 bases from J, with 12 bases in between. The CDR3 spans 13 residues. The CDR3 region has the DNA TGTGCCAGCCTCCTTGGAGGCAACACTGAAGCTTTCTTT. Encoded protein: CASLLGGNTEAFF.

In DNA, the CDR3 is TGCGCCAGCAGTGATGGGACTAGCGGTTACAATGAGCAGTTCTTC. This translates into CASSDGTSGYNEQFF. The chain has TRBV10-2 and TRBJ2-1, with 11 bases aligning to TRBD2. In germline, CDR1 is WSHSY, CDR2 SAAADI. The CDR3 is made up of 15 amino acids. V trimming: 3 bases; J trimming: 4 bases; junction bases outside the gene matches: 2.

V is TRBV29-1 and J is TRBJ2-5; 10 bases line up with TRBD1. V shed 7 bases, J shed 11 bases, and the junction held 7 bases outside the gene matches. Germline values: CDR1 SQVTM, CDR2 ANQGSEA. This CDR3 contains 11 residues. The CDR3 protein is CSATGQGPQYF. DNA of the CDR3: TGCAGCGCCACGGGACAGGGGCCTCAGTACTTC.

The count of this clone is one. The rearrangement joins TRBV5-1 to TRBJ1-3, with D unclear. The CDR3 spans 16 residues. The germline V and J ends were trimmed by 0 bases and 2 bases, with 12 bases remaining between them. CDR1 and CDR2 from the germline V gene are SGHRS and YFSETQ. CDR3 protein: CASSLGLQEAGNTIYF. CDR3 in DNA: TGCGCCAGCAGCTTGGGACTCCAAGAGGCTGGAAACACCATATATTTT.

This clone has only one observation. The V call is TRBV18, the J call TRBJ1-5, with D possibly being TRBD1 (5 bases). V lost 4 bases, J lost 0 bases, and 7 bases lay in between. The CDR3 totals 14 residues. The germline V gene has CDR1 KGHSH and CDR2 LQKENI. This chain's CDR3 is CASSLGDSNQPQHF. The DNA of the CDR3 is TGTGCCAGCTCACTAGGGGATAGCAATCAGCCCCAGCATTTT.

This clone was seen a few times. The chain joins TRBV6-1 to TRBJ2-7; D not certain. Trimming left V 0 bases short and J 6 bases short, with 15 bases between. The CDR3 length is 15 residues. The germline CDR1 and CDR2 sequences are MNHNS and SASEGT. In DNA form, the CDR3 reads TGTGCCAGCAGTGAAGCGGCAGGTAACACACCCGAGCAGTACTTC. This encodes CASSEAAGNTPEQYF.

A note on this clone: A junction end diverges from the germline sequence, so it may reflect a read error. The chain links TRBV7-9 to TRBJ2-7; tentatively, D is TRBD2 (7 bases). This CDR3 contains 16 residues. CDR1 is SEHNR and CDR2 is FQNEAQ in the germline V gene (reference sequence). In DNA, the CDR3 is TGTTCCAGCAGCTTAGGGCGGGGGCCTCAATCCTACGAGCAGTACTTC. Its translation: CSSSLGRGPQSYEQYF.

The chain employs TRBV12-5 and TRBJ2-5; 8 bases line up with TRBD2. The J call may be incorrect, as the DNA end agrees better with TRBJ2-7. CDR1 and CDR2 from the germline V gene are LGHNT and FRNRAP. This CDR3 is 17 amino acids long. CDR3 region: CASGLVPGGRAGYEQYF. The DNA of the CDR3 is TGTGCTAGTGGTTTGGTACCGGGGGGGAGGGCCGGCTACGAGCAGTACTTC.

V and J are TRBV5-5 and TRBJ1-3, with D perhaps TRBD1 (6 bases). Germline CDR1 SGHKS, CDR2 YYEKEE (reference sequence). The CDR3 runs 16 residues. Trimming took off 0 bases at V and 8 bases at J, with 18 bases between the two ends. CDR3 DNA sequence: TGTGCCAGCAGCTTGGCCACGTCAACAGGGATGGACACCATATATTTT. Translation: CASSLATSTGMDTIYF.

This chain joins TRBV18 and TRBJ1-2; 10 nucleotides line up with TRBD1. Losses at the gene ends were 2 bases for V and 6 bases for J; bases not matched to a gene: 6. The germline CDR1 and CDR2 sequences are KGHSH and LQKENI. The length of the CDR3 is 15 residues. The CDR3 DNA reads TGTGCCAGCTCACCAGGTCAGACAGGGGGCAATGGCTACACCTTC. Protein product: CASSPGQTGGNGYTF.

This chain uses TRBV29-1 with TRBJ2-1, with D unresolved. There are 12 residues in the CDR3. V lost 3 bases and J lost 16, with 19 bases in between. Looked up from germline, CDR1 is SQVTM and CDR2 is ANQGSEA. The CDR3 region has the DNA TGCAGCGTTGAGGCAGGCCGGTCAAAGTATTTCTTC. Protein sequence: CSVEAGRSKYFF.

This clone was detected only once. The V gene is TRBV7-2, the J gene TRBJ2-6, with TRBD1 as a possible D gene (6 bases). CDR1 and CDR2 from the germline V gene are SGHTA and FQGNSA. The CDR3 contains 18 residues. The V end lost 5 bases, the J end lost 2 bases, and 19 bases lay between the germline ends. The CDR3 protein is CASSQLTGPLPGANVLTF. In DNA form, the CDR3 reads TGTGCCAGCAGCCAATTGACAGGACCCCTCCCTGGGGCCAACGTCCTGACTTTC.

About this clone itself: The sample carries other DNA sequences with the same CDR3. The rearrangement uses TRBV11-1 and TRBJ1-1, with TRBD1 matching over 7 bases. This CDR3 is 14 amino acids long. V shed 5 bases and J 5 bases; nucleotides not matched to a gene: 8. Germline V gene sequence: CDR1 SGHAT, CDR2 FQDESV (reference sequence). The CDR3 DNA sequence: TGTGCCAGCAGCACGTACAGGGGTCGGACTGAAGCTTTCTTT. It codes for CASSTYRGRTEAFF.

This chain connects TRBV2 to TRBJ2-2, with TRBD1 matching over 8 bases. The CDR3 is 15 residues long. V trimming: 6 bases; J trimming: 2 bases; junction bases outside the gene matches: 5. Germline-derived CDR1 and CDR2 are SNHLY and FYNNEI. The CDR3 sequence is CASRRDRLNTGELFF. CDR3 bases: TGTGCCAGCAGAAGGGACAGGCTAAACACCGGGGAGCTGTTTTTT.